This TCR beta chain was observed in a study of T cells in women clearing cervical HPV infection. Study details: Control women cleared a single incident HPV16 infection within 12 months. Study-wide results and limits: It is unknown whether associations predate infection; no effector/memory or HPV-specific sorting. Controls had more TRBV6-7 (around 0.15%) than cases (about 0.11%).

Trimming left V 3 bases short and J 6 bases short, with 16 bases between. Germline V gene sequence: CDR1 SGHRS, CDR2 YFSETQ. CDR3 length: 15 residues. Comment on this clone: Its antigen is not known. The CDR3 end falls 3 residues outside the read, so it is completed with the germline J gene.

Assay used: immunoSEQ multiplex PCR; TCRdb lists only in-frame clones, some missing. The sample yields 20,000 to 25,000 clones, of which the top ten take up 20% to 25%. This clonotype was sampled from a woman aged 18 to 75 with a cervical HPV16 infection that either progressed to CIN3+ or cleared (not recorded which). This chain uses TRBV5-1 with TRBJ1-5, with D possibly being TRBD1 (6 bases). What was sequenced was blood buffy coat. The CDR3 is CASSWGPGSGQPQHF. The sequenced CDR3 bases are TGCGCCAGCAGCTGGGGGCCAGGGAGCGGTCAGCCC.